This T cell receptor beta chain appears in the sequencing data of a study of regulatory T cells in long-lasting Graves disease. Study in general: Less than 3 months of antithyroid drugs had been taken by newly diagnosed Graves' patients.

This clonotype was recorded at least ten times. Time point here: newly diagnosed GD, antithyroid drugs for less than 3 months. The authors made the TCR library using RNA they extracted from PBMCs. The trim removed 4 bases at V and 1 base at J, leaving 3 bases unmatched. Germline V gives CDR1 LGHDT, CDR2 YNNKEL (reference sequence). The CDR3 runs to 14 residues. iRepertoire HTBI primers and Arm-PCR of CDR3 regions built TCR beta libraries. TCRdb re-analysed the multiplex PCR reads in MiXCR, keeping a single row per CDR3 protein. The profile shows hundreds of thousands of distinct CDR3 sequences, around 15% of them singletons. These sequences were also reported in another study, on T cells in Graves' hyperthyroidism and ophthalmopathy. As reported in that work: Patients with uncontrolled infections, other autoimmune diseases, pregnancy or lactation were excluded. Orbital computed tomography and thyroid ultrasound, together with serum TRAb and thyroxine and clinical symptoms, were used for diagnoses. The model forecast ophthalmopathy, anticipating it by a median about 6.5 months before onset.

The material sequenced was peripheral blood mononuclear cells (PBMCs), taken at new diagnosis, from a patient treated with antithyroid drugs. The receptor was isolated from a woman aged 35 to 59 with Graves disease. This sequence joins TRBV3-1 and TRBJ2-5; TRBD2 aligns across 7 bases. CDR3 in DNA: TGTGCCAGCAGCCTGCGGGGGACCCAAGAGACCCAGTACTTC. Translation gives CASSLRGTQETQYF.